This T cell receptor (beta chain) appears in the sequencing data of a study of CD8+CD57+ T cells in acquired aplastic anemia. Study-wide background: Sorted CD4+ and CD8+ cells yielded around 3.2 ug of DNA on average. An average of about 10.8 million reads for CD4+ cells was obtained from healthy donors. Study-level points and caveats: Researchers report that around 31 CD8+ CDR3 sequences appeared in both patients and controls. Simpson's diversity of CD8+ cells was not significantly different in patients compared with controls.

On this clonotype: Its target is unknown.

CDR3 and TCR beta VDJ profiling relied on genomic DNA as the template. TCRdb re-called the reads through MiXCR, storing one row per CDR3 protein. The sample consists of under 250,000 distinct CDR3 sequences, approximately 35% of them appearing once. The CDR3 is made up of 14 amino acids. The ends were cut back, 1 base at V and 5 bases at J, with 9 bases in the middle. CDR1 LNHDA and CDR2 SQIVND come from the germline V gene (reference sequence). This sequence was found in a human donor in good health, serving as a control. V is TRBV19 and J is TRBJ2-1; no definite D call. Sequenced: sorted CD4+, CD8+, or CD8+CD57+ T cells (not recorded which) from PBMCs. In nucleotides, the CDR3 is TGTGCCAGTAGTATAGCGGAAGGAGACAATGAGCAGTTCTTC. Protein: CASSIAEGDNEQFF.